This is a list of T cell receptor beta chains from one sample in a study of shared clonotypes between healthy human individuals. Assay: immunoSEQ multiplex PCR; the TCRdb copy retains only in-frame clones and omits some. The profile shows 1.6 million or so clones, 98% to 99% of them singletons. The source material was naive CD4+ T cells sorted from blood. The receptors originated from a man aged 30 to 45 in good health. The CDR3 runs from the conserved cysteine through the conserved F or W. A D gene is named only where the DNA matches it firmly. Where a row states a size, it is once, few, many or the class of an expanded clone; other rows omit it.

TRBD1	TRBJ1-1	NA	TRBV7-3	CASSLTGQENHEAFF	TGTGCCAGCAGCTTAACGGGACAGGAGAACCATGAAGCTTTCTTT
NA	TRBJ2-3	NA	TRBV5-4	CASSLARGTDTQYF	TGTGCCAGCAGCTTGGCCCGGGGGACAGATACGCAGTATTTT
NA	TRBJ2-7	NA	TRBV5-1	CASSLEATTYYEQYF	TGCGCCAGCAGCTTGGAGGCGACAACCTACTACGAGCAGTACTTC
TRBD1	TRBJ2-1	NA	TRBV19	CASSIRVRDRGYNEQFF	TGTGCCAGTAGTATTCGGGTCCGGGACAGGGGCTACAATGAGCAGTTCTTC
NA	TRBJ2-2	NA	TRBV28	CASSFKQGSPGELFF	TGTGCCAGCAGTTTCAAACAGGGTAGCCCCGGGGAGCTGTTTTTT
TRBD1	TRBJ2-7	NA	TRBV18	CASSPPGTARSEQYF	TGTGCCAGCTCACCACCCGGGACAGCGAGGAGTGAGCAGTACTTC
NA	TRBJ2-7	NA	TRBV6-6	CASNGRVSSYEQYF	TGTGCCAGCAATGGCCGGGTAAGCTCCTACGAGCAGTACTTC
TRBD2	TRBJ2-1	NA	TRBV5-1	CASSVEGLAGLNEQFF	TGCGCCAGCAGCGTGGAAGGACTAGCGGGGCTCAATGAGCAGTTCTTC
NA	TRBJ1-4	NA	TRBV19	CASSKRGAGTNEKLFF	TGTGCCAGTAGTAAGAGAGGGGCAGGAACTAATGAAAAACTGTTTTTT
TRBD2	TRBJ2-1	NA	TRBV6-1	CASSRTSENEQFF	TGTGCCAGCAGTCGGACTAGCGAGAATGAGCAGTTCTTC
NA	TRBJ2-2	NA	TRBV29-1	CSVRVSGRNTGELFF	TGCAGCGTGCGGGTTTCGGGCAGGAACACCGGGGAGCTGTTTTTT
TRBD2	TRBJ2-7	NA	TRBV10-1	CASSALAGVGEQYF	TGCGCCAGCAGTGCACTGGCGGGAGTTGGAGAGCAGTACTTC
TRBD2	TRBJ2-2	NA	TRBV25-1	CASSGLAGGTGELFF	TGTGCCAGCAGCGGACTAGCGGGAGGCACCGGGGAGCTGTTTTTT
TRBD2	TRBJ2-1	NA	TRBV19	CASTPEPGLAGVYNEQFF	TGTGCCAGTACCCCGGAGCCGGGACTAGCGGGAGTTTACAATGAGCAGTTCTTC
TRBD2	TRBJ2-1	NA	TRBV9	CASSANMGLANYNEQFF	TGTGCCAGCAGCGCCAACATGGGACTAGCGAATTACAATGAGCAGTTCTTC
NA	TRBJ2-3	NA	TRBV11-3	CASSLEEDTQYF	TGTGCCAGCAGCTTGGAGGAAGATACGCAGTATTTT
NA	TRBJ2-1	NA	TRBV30	CAWSAHNEQFF	TGTGCCTGGAGTGCGCACAATGAGCAGTTCTTC
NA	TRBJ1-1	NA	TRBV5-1	CASSLEVNTEAFF	TGCGCCAGCAGCTTAGAAGTGAACACTGAAGCTTTCTTT
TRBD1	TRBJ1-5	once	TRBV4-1	CASRAQGSNQPQHF	TGCGCCAGCAGGGCACAGGGGAGCAATCAGCCCCAGCATTTT
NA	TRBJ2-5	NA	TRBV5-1	CASSALDLQETQYF	TGCGCCAGCAGCGCTTTAGACCTCCAAGAGACCCAGTACTTC
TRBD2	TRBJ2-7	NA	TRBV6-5	CASSYSVLAGSYEQYF	TGTGCCAGCAGTTACTCAGTCCTAGCGGGGTCCTACGAGCAGTACTTC
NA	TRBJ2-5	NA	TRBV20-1	CSARGETQYF	TGCAGTGCCAGAGGGGAGACCCAGTACTTC
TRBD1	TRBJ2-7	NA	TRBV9	CASSVALPGGDDEQYF	TGTGCCAGCAGCGTAGCTCTACCAGGGGGTGACGACGAGCAGTACTTC
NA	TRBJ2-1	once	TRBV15	CATSRDRAKSNEQFF	TGTGCCACCAGCAGAGATCGAGCTAAAAGCAATGAGCAGTTCTTC
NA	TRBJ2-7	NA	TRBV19	CASSMGPYSRYEQYF	TGTGCCAGTAGTATGGGGCCTTATAGCCGCTACGAGCAGTACTTC
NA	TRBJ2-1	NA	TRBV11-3	CASSTSSGPYNEQFF	TGTGCCAGCAGCACCAGTAGCGGACCCTACAATGAGCAGTTCTTC
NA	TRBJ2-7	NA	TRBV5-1	CASSQPGYFYEQYF	TGCGCCAGCAGCCAGCCAGGGTACTTCTACGAGCAGTACTTC
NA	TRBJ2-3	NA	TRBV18	CASSPTGSSDTQYF	TGTGCCAGCTCACCAACGGGATCATCAGATACGCAGTATTTT
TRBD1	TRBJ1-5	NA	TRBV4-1	CASSQDEGTASNQPQHF	TGCGCCAGCAGCCAAGATGAGGGGACAGCGAGCAATCAGCCCCAGCATTTT
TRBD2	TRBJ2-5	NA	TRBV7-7	CASSFTSGKQETQYF	TGTGCTAGCAGTTTTACTAGCGGGAAACAAGAGACCCAGTACTTC
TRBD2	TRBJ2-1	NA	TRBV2	CASSAGRTSGMYNEQFF	TGTGCCAGCAGTGCGGGGCGAACTAGCGGGATGTACAATGAGCAGTTCTTC
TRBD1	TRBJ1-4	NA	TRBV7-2	CASSFRTGAAKLFF	TGTGCCAGCAGCTTTAGGACAGGGGCGGCAAAACTGTTTTTT
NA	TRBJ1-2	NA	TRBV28	CASRDDGYTF	TGTGCCAGCAGGGACGATGGCTACACCTTC
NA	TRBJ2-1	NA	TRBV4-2	CASSQDGYFPEQFF	TGTGCCAGCAGCCAAGACGGGTACTTTCCAGAGCAGTTCTTC
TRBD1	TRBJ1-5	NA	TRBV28	CASSSHRGRGNQPQHF	TGTGCCAGCAGTTCTCACAGGGGAAGGGGCAATCAGCCCCAGCATTTT
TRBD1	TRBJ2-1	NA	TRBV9	CASSVGLQGVRAHTSYNEQFF	TGTGCCAGCAGCGTAGGTCTCCAGGGGGTGCGAGCCCATACCTCCTACAATGAGCAGTTCTTC
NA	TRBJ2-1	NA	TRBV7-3	CASSLGGAHNEQFF	TGTGCCAGCAGCTTAGGAGGCGCCCACAATGAGCAGTTCTTC
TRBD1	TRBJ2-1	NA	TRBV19	CASSKLLGQGSHEQFF	TGTGCCAGTAGTAAGTTGTTGGGACAGGGATCCCATGAGCAGTTCTTC
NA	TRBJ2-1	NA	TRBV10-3	CAISGISNEQFF	TGTGCCATCAGTGGAATATCCAATGAGCAGTTCTTC
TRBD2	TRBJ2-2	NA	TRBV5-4	CASSLGGTSVRELFF	TGTGCCAGCAGCTTGGGGGGGACTAGCGTTAGGGAGCTGTTTTTT
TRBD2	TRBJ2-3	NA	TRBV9	CASSVDAGEGHTQYF	TGTGCCAGCAGCGTAGACGCGGGAGAGGGTCATACGCAGTATTTT
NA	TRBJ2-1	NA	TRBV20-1	CSASWGEQFF	TGCAGTGCTAGTTGGGGTGAGCAGTTCTTC
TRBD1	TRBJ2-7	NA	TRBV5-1	CASSIHQGAYEQYF	TGCGCCAGCAGCATACACCAGGGGGCTTACGAGCAGTACTTC
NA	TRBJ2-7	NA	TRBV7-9	CASSQAGQPYEQYF	TGTGCCAGCAGCCAAGCGGGACAGCCTTACGAGCAGTACTTC